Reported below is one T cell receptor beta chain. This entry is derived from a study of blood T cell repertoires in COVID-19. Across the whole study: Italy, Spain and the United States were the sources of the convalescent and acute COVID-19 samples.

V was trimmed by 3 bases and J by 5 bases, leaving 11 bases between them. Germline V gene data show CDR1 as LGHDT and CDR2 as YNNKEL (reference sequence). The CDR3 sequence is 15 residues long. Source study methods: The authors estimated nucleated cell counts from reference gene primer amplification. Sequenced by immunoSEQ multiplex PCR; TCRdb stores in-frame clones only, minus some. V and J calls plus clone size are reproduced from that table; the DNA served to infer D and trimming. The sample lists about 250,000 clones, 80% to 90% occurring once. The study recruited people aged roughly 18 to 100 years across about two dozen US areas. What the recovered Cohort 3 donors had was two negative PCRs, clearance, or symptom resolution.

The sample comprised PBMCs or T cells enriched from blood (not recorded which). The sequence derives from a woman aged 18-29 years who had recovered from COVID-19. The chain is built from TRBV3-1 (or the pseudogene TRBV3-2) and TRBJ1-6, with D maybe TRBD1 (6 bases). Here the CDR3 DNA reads TGTGCCAGCAGCCAGGAGTCAGGGGATAATTCACCCCTCCACTTT. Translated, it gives CASSQESGDNSPLHF.